This entry lists 17 T cell receptor beta chains sequenced from one sample in a study of cytomegalovirus exposure and HLA in healthy donors. The study ran its PCR with 60 Vbeta and 13 Jbeta primers. The table came from immunoSEQ multiplex PCR; TCRdb's copy has only in-frame clones and leaves some out. This sample yields about 180,000 clones, of which 84% are seen a single time; around 0.97% belongs to the top ten. Specimen: PBMCs. The origin of the receptors is a man in his thirties or forties in good health and CMV-seronegative.

This clone has more than one count but fewer than ten. The genes are TRBV7-8 and TRBJ1-2; D might be TRBD1 (5 bases). V lost 5 bases and J lost 8, with 18 bases in between. The CDR3 loop spans 14 amino acids. Germline assignment: CDR1 SGHVS and CDR2 FQNEAQ. The CDR3 coding sequence is TGTGCCAGCAGCCCCAGGGCAGGGTGGTGGGGCTACACCTTC. It codes for CASSPRAGWWGYTF. Filled out from reference TRBV7-8 and TRBJ1-2, the complete variable domain reads GAGVSQSPRYKVAKRGQDVALRCDPISGHVSLFWYQQALGQGPEFLTYFQNEAQLDKSGLPSDRFFAERPEGSVSTLKIQRTQQEDSAVYLCASSPRAGWWGYTFGSGTRLTVV.

This rearrangement joins TRBV5-4 to TRBJ2-5, with no clear D. The CDR3 spans 14 residues. CDR1 and CDR2 from the germline V gene are SGHNT and YYREEE (reference sequence). The ends were cut back, 0 bases at V and 2 bases at J, with 8 bases in the middle. The CDR3 DNA reads as TGTGCCAGCAGCTTGGAAGGCAGGCAAGAGACCCAGTACTTC. Protein product: CASSLEGRQETQYF.

This clone has a single count. The rearrangement joins TRBV7-2 to TRBJ2-2, with D maybe TRBD2 (5 bases). CDR1 SGHTA and CDR2 FQGNSA come from the germline V gene. The CDR3 length is 15 residues. Trimming took off 5 bases at V and 3 bases at J, with 13 bases between the two ends. CDR3 in DNA: TGTGCCAGCAGCCCTACTAGGGTGGACACCGGGGAGCTGTTTTTT. Translation: CASSPTRVDTGELFF. Based on the CDR3 plus reference TRBV7-2 and TRBJ2-2, the full variable domain is GAGVSQSPSNKVTEKGKDVELRCDPISGHTALYWYRQSLGQGLEFLIYFQGNSAPDKSGLPSDRFSAERTGGSVSTLTIQRTQQEDSAVYLCASSPTRVDTGELFFGEGSRLTVL.

This chain uses TRBV4-1 with TRBJ2-1, with 7 nucleotides matching TRBD1. Germline CDR1 is MGHRA and CDR2 is YSYEKL. The CDR3 covers 16 residues. The V segment lost 4 bases and the J segment 0 bases; nucleotides outside the gene matches: 6. CDR3: CASSLKGQASYNEQFF. In DNA, the CDR3 is TGCGCCAGCAGCCTCAAAGGACAGGCCTCCTACAATGAGCAGTTCTTC.

This chain links TRBV5-6 with TRBJ2-3, with D maybe TRBD1 (6 bases). V was clipped by 4 bases and J by 0 bases, with 18 bases between them. CDR1 and CDR2 from the germline V gene are SGHDT and YYEEEE. The CDR3 extends over 17 amino acids. CDR3 sequence reads: CASSKPYRVRSTDTQYF. The DNA of the CDR3 is TGTGCCAGCAGCAAACCCTACAGGGTCCGGAGCACAGATACGCAGTATTTT.

The chain uses TRBV28 and TRBJ2-7, with D perhaps matching TRBD2 (5 bases). Per germline, CDR1 MDHEN and CDR2 SYDVKM. This CDR3 contains 14 residues. Deletions cut 3 bases from V and 1 base from J, with 10 bases between. The CDR3 spells CASSLAGESYEQYF. The CDR3 DNA reads as TGTGCCAGCAGTTTGGCCGGGGAGTCCTACGAGCAGTACTTC.

This sequence joins TRBV4-3 and TRBJ2-7; 7 nucleotides match TRBD1. Germline CDR1 LGHNA, CDR2 YSLEER. The ends lost 1 base at V and 2 bases at J; junction bases unmatched: 2. There are 14 residues in the CDR3. CDR3 sequence: CASSQGTGTYEQYF. CDR3 DNA: TGCGCCAGCAGCCAAGGGACAGGTACCTACGAGCAGTACTTC.

The V gene is TRBV11-1, the J gene TRBJ1-1; D remains unclear. CDR3 length: 17 amino acids. In germline, CDR1 is SGHAT, CDR2 FQDESV (reference sequence). Trimming cost V 0 bases and J 4 bases, with 18 bases left between them. CDR3 DNA: TGTGCCAGCAGCTTAGCGCGGGAAGCCCGAAGGTTCACTGAAGCTTTCTTT. This encodes CASSLAREARRFTEAFF.

V usage is TRBV6-1 and J usage is TRBJ2-5; maybe TRBD2 (5 bases). In germline, CDR1 is MNHNS, CDR2 SASEGT. Deletions cut 4 bases from V and 5 bases from J, with 20 bases between. The CDR3 consists of 16 residues. DNA of the CDR3: TGTGCCAGCAGTGTAGGAGAACCAGCGGTGGGGGAGACCCAGTACTTC. It translates to CASSVGEPAVGETQYF.

Concerning this clone: Distinct nucleotide sequences in the sample also encode this CDR3. The chain joins TRBV7-3 to TRBJ2-5, with D possibly TRBD1 on 6 matching bases. Germline V gene data show CDR1 as SGHTA and CDR2 as FQGTGA. The CDR3 extends over 14 amino acids. Trimming pared 5 bases from V and 2 bases from J, leaving 12 bases between. In DNA, the CDR3 is TGTGCCAGCAGCCCTACAGGGTTGCAAGAGACCCAGTACTTC. Translating gives CASSPTGLQETQYF. Based on the CDR3 plus reference TRBV7-3 and TRBJ2-5, the full variable domain is GAGVSQTPSNKVTEKGKYVELRCDPISGHTALYWYRQSLGQGPEFLIYFQGTGAADDSGLPNDRFFAVRPEGSVSTLKIQRTERGDSAVYLCASSPTGLQETQYFGPGTRLLVL.

This clone occurred once. The chain has TRBV7-2 and TRBJ1-1; no reliable D call. V dropped 8 bases and J dropped 14 bases, with 15 bases sitting between them. Germline lookup yields CDR1 SGHTA and CDR2 FQGNSA. This CDR3 spans 10 amino acids. CDR3 DNA: TGTGCCAGCTCCCGGACGGGGAGGTTCTTT. Its translation is CASSRTGRFF. Full variable domain (outside the CDR3, taken from reference TRBV7-2 and TRBJ1-1): GAGVSQSPSNKVTEKGKDVELRCDPISGHTALYWYRQSLGQGLEFLIYFQGNSAPDKSGLPSDRFSAERTGGSVSTLTIQRTQQEDSAVYLCASSRTGRFFGQGTRLTVV.

V is TRBV6-5 and J is TRBJ2-7; no firm D call. The V end lost 0 bases, the J end lost 0 bases, and 9 bases lay between the germline ends. The length of the CDR3 is 15 residues. Germline-derived CDR1 and CDR2 are MNHEY and SVGAGI. CDR3 protein: CASSYSQHISYEQYF. CDR3 nucleotide sequence: TGTGCCAGCAGTTACTCGCAACACATCTCCTACGAGCAGTACTTC.

The chain uses TRBV9 and TRBJ1-3; D not resolved. Trimming cost V 0 bases and J 4 bases, with 5 bases left between them. CDR1 and CDR2 from the germline V gene are SGDLS and YYNGEE. The CDR3 is 13 amino acids. CDR3 in amino acids: CASSVGQGNTIYF. The CDR3 DNA reads TGTGCCAGCAGCGTAGGTCAGGGAAACACCATATATTTT.

This clone showed up just a few times. The gene calls are TRBV5-1 and TRBJ2-1, with 7 nucleotides matching TRBD2. Germline V lookup: CDR1 SGHRS, CDR2 YFSETQ. Trimming took 5 bases from V and 4 from J; bases not matched to a gene: 6. The CDR3 runs to 14 residues. The CDR3 coding sequence is TGCGCCAGCAGTTTTGCGGGGGTATACAATGAGCAGTTCTTC. This gives the protein CASSFAGVYNEQFF. Based on the CDR3 plus reference TRBV5-1 and TRBJ2-1, the full variable domain is KAGVTQTPRYLIKTRGQQVTLSCSPISGHRSVSWYQQTPGQGLQFLFEYFSETQRNKGNFPGRFSGRQFSNSRSEMNVSTLELGDSALYLCASSFAGVYNEQFFGPGTRLTVL.

CDR3 loop: CASSLDTGSSYEQYF. For the CDR3, the DNA is TGCGCCAGCAGCTTGGATACAGGGAGTAGTTACGAGCAGTACTTC. The chain combines TRBV5-1 with TRBJ2-7; possibly TRBD1 for D (6 bases). CDR3 size: 15 residues. V lost 0 bases, J lost 4 bases, and 14 bases lay in between. Germline CDR1 is SGHRS and CDR2 is YFSETQ. The whole variable domain, filled in from reference TRBV5-1 and TRBJ2-7, reads KAGVTQTPRYLIKTRGQQVTLSCSPISGHRSVSWYQQTPGQGLQFLFEYFSETQRNKGNFPGRFSGRQFSNSRSEMNVSTLELGDSALYLCASSLDTGSSYEQYFGPGTRLTVT.

The sample holds a few counts of this clone. V and J are TRBV25-1 and TRBJ2-1, with a weak D call TRBD2 (6 bases). The CDR3 has 14 residues. V dropped 5 bases and J dropped 4 bases, with 12 bases sitting between them. Germline V lookup: CDR1 MGHDK, CDR2 SYGVNS. The CDR3 DNA follows: TGTGCCAGCAGTTGGGGGGATTCTTACAATGAGCAGTTCTTC. Amino acid sequence: CASSWGDSYNEQFF.

V and J are TRBV7-9 and TRBJ1-4; 8 bases map to TRBD1. The CDR3 is 14 residues long. Germline V gene sequence: CDR1 SEHNR, CDR2 FQNEAQ (reference sequence). Trimming cost V 3 bases and J 10 bases; bases outside gene matches: 7. CDR3: CASSLGQEFGKLFF. As DNA, the CDR3 is TGTGCCAGCAGCTTGGGACAGGAGTTTGGAAAACTGTTTTTT. Supplemented by reference TRBV7-9 and TRBJ1-4, the full variable domain reads DTGVSQNPRHKITKRGQNVTFRCDPISEHNRLYWYRQTLGQGPEFLTYFQNEAQLEKSRLLSDRFSAERPKGSFSTLEIQRTEQGDSAMYLCASSLGQEFGKLFFGSGTQLSVL.